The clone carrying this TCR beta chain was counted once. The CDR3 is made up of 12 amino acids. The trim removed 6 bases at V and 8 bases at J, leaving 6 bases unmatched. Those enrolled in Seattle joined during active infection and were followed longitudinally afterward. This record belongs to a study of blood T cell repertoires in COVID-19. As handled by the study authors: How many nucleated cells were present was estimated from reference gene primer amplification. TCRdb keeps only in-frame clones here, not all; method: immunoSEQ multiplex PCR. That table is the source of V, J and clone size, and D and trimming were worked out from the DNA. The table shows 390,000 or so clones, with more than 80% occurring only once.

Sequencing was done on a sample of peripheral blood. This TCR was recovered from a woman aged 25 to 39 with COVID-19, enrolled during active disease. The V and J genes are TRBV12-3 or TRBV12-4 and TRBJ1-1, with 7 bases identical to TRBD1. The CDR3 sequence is CASRPTGAEAFF. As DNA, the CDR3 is TGTGCCAGCAGACCTACAGGGGCGGAAGCTTTCTTT.